Many counts were recorded for the clone carrying this T cell receptor (beta chain). The sample originates from a study of read filtering for tumor transcriptome and immune sequencing. About the study: Transcriptome libraries were built from DNase-treated RNA.

Molecular barcoded adaptors covering alpha/delta and beta/gamma chains were used on approximately 400 ng RNA. TCRdb analysed the reads with MiXCR anew, one entry per CDR3 protein. The table records more than 35,000 distinct CDR3 sequences, approximately 14% of them present only once. Germline-derived CDR1 and CDR2 are SGHRS and YFSETQ. With 4 bases removed from V and 1 base from J, the gap between germline ends came to 11 bases. The CDR3 length is 14 residues. The receptor was derived from a donor at least 40 years old with multiple myeloma. V usage is TRBV5-1 and J usage is TRBJ1-1, with D unresolved. The sequencing input was a population of CD138-negative cells sorted from bone marrow. The CDR3: CASSEGPPNTEAFF. For the CDR3, the DNA is TGCGCCAGCAGCGAGGGCCCACCGAACACTGAAGCTTTCTTT. The complete variable domain, with remaining parts taken from reference TRBV5-1 and TRBJ1-1, reads KAGVTQTPRYLIKTRGQQVTLSCSPISGHRSVSWYQQTPGQGLQFLFEYFSETQRNKGNFPGRFSGRQFSNSRSEMNVSTLELGDSALYLCASSEGPPNTEAFFGQGTRLTVV.